The rows below give T cell receptor beta chains drawn from one sample of a study of cytomegalovirus exposure and HLA in healthy donors. The method was immunoSEQ multiplex PCR; TCRdb's version includes in-frame clones alone and lacks a portion of them. The table includes 200,000 to 300,000 clones, over 75% detected once. The sequencing sample was made of PBMCs. These receptor sequences come from a boy between 10 and 17 years old in good health and CMV-seronegative. Both conserved end residues are part of each CDR3. Expanded clones get a size class; other rows say once, few or many, or leave the size out.

j_gene: TRBJ2-5; v_gene: TRBV18; abundance: NA; CDR3aa: CASSPRTSGSKQETQYF
j_gene: TRBJ2-3; v_gene: TRBV11-2; abundance: NA; CDR3aa: CASSSTRGRVTDTQYF
j_gene: TRBJ1-2; v_gene: TRBV4-1; abundance: NA; CDR3aa: CASSGQGYGYTF
j_gene: TRBJ2-1; v_gene: TRBV7-7; abundance: NA; CDR3aa: CASSSLLAGAFNEQFF
j_gene: TRBJ2-1; v_gene: TRBV11-3; abundance: NA; CDR3aa: CASSPGVVEQFF
j_gene: TRBJ2-7; v_gene: TRBV9; abundance: few; CDR3aa: CASSVGTGGAYEQYF
j_gene: TRBJ2-1; v_gene: TRBV5-1; abundance: NA; CDR3aa: CASSPGQGSHNEQFF
j_gene: TRBJ2-7; v_gene: TRBV9; abundance: NA; CDR3aa: CASSVGPAGEDEQYF
j_gene: TRBJ2-7; v_gene: TRBV6-5; abundance: NA; CDR3aa: CASGRASLRDEQYF
j_gene: TRBJ2-1; v_gene: TRBV5-7; abundance: NA; CDR3aa: CASSLELGLPLF
j_gene: TRBJ2-3; v_gene: TRBV7-9; abundance: NA; CDR3aa: CASRKRLGTTDTQYF
j_gene: TRBJ2-7; v_gene: TRBV10-3; abundance: NA; CDR3aa: CAISEKRQAPTYEQYF
j_gene: TRBJ2-5; v_gene: TRBV5-4; abundance: few; CDR3aa: CASSLGLAGGGTQYF
j_gene: TRBJ1-5; v_gene: TRBV7-8; abundance: NA; CDR3aa: CASSLRGMGFSNQPQHF
j_gene: TRBJ2-5; v_gene: TRBV5-4; abundance: NA; CDR3aa: CASSTKQGFQETQYF
j_gene: TRBJ2-3; v_gene: TRBV4-2; abundance: NA; CDR3aa: CASSQVQGDPTDTQYF
j_gene: TRBJ1-3; v_gene: TRBV27; abundance: few; CDR3aa: CASSTRSSGNTIYF
j_gene: TRBJ2-7; v_gene: TRBV5-4; abundance: NA; CDR3aa: CASSLGLAGTTYEQYF
j_gene: TRBJ1-5; v_gene: TRBV7-7; abundance: NA; CDR3aa: CASSFPGQIHQPQHF
j_gene: TRBJ2-7; v_gene: TRBV7-8; abundance: NA; CDR3aa: CAGGGLGGYEQYF
j_gene: TRBJ1-5; v_gene: TRBV28; abundance: NA; CDR3aa: CASSLGTGGSYNQPQHF
j_gene: TRBJ2-5; v_gene: TRBV2; abundance: NA; CDR3aa: CASKGATETQYF
j_gene: TRBJ1-4; v_gene: TRBV6-5; abundance: NA; CDR3aa: CASSDRGGEKLFF
j_gene: TRBJ1-1; v_gene: TRBV6-6; abundance: NA; CDR3aa: CASSSEENTEAFF
j_gene: TRBJ2-1; v_gene: TRBV4-2; abundance: NA; CDR3aa: CASSQDPSSYNEQFF
j_gene: TRBJ2-1; v_gene: TRBV11-3; abundance: NA; CDR3aa: CASTWTGNTYNEQFF
j_gene: TRBJ1-2; v_gene: TRBV30; abundance: NA; CDR3aa: CAWSPGSGYGYTF
j_gene: TRBJ1-1; v_gene: TRBV6-5; abundance: once; CDR3aa: CASSSTANTEAFF
j_gene: TRBJ1-3; v_gene: TRBV5-6; abundance: few; CDR3aa: CASSLAGAGGNTIYF
j_gene: TRBJ2-4; v_gene: TRBV4-1; abundance: NA; CDR3aa: CASAGAAKNIQYF
j_gene: TRBJ1-3; v_gene: TRBV27; abundance: NA; CDR3aa: CASSLDRGTGNTIYF
j_gene: TRBJ1-2; v_gene: TRBV13; abundance: NA; CDR3aa: CASSLTGYGYTF
j_gene: TRBJ1-2; v_gene: TRBV6-1; abundance: NA; CDR3aa: CAGEDRGLSGYTF
j_gene: TRBJ1-4; v_gene: TRBV19; abundance: NA; CDR3aa: CASSPGQFLLSTNEKLFF
j_gene: TRBJ2-7; v_gene: TRBV7-2; abundance: few; CDR3aa: CASSLEVAGVWGYEQYF
j_gene: TRBJ1-5; v_gene: TRBV5-4; abundance: NA; CDR3aa: CASSEGGRGNQPQHF
j_gene: TRBJ1-1; v_gene: TRBV2; abundance: few; CDR3aa: CASRISSANTEAFF
j_gene: TRBJ2-3; v_gene: TRBV30; abundance: NA; CDR3aa: CAWSVQDTQYF
j_gene: TRBJ2-7; v_gene: TRBV6-6; abundance: NA; CDR3aa: CASSFDRSSYEQYF
j_gene: TRBJ1-2; v_gene: TRBV27; abundance: NA; CDR3aa: CASSFGGVRYTF